The next 30 T cell receptor beta chains were all read from a single sample in a study of shared clonotypes between healthy human individuals. Clones were sequenced by immunoSEQ multiplex PCR, and TCRdb holds only the in-frame ones, with some missing. The sample gives more than 900,000 clones, roughly 74% of which show up once; roughly 0.62% is in the top ten. The sample taken for sequencing was memory CD4+ T cells from PBMCs. Subset reported: CD45RA-negative fraction. These receptor sequences come from a man aged 18 to 29 in good health. Some clones in this sample may be carry-over from other donors' samples.

This clone has just one count. J is TRBJ1-5 and V is TRBV16; no clear D. The CDR3 sequence is 13 residues long. The V end lost 4 bases, the J end lost 2 bases, and 6 bases lay between the germline ends. From germline, CDR1 is KGHSY and CDR2 FQNENV. CDR3 bases: TGTGCCAGCAGCCCATCTCGCAATCAGCCCCAGCATTTT. Protein: CASSPSRNQPQHF.

The chain links TRBV28 to TRBJ1-5; unclear D gene. This CDR3 is built from 15 residues. Germline V gives CDR1 MDHEN, CDR2 SYDVKM. The V gene lost 6 bases and the J gene lost 2 bases, with 14 bases spanning the gap. The CDR3 is CASRIEGARNQPQHF. CDR3 in DNA: TGTGCCAGCAGAATCGAGGGAGCGCGCAATCAGCCCCAGCATTTT.

Details on this clone: The sample carries other DNA sequences with the same CDR3. The chain links TRBV6-6 to TRBJ2-5; D could derive from TRBD1 or TRBD2 (5 bases each). V was clipped by 5 bases and J by 1 base, with 8 bases between them. Germline V lookup: CDR1 MNHNY, CDR2 SVGAGI (reference sequence). This CDR3 is 13 amino acids long. In nucleotides, the CDR3 is TGTGCCAGCAGTACCGGGACCCAAGAGACCCAGTACTTC. This encodes CASSTGTQETQYF.

The chain links TRBV5-1 to TRBJ1-2; D gene unclear. V lost 2 bases, J lost 3 bases, and 8 bases lay in between. There are 13 residues in the CDR3. Germline V CDR1 and CDR2: SGHRS, YFSETQ. This CDR3 is CASSFRADYGYTF. The CDR3 DNA is TGCGCCAGCAGCTTCCGGGCCGACTATGGCTACACCTTC.

This chain links TRBV2 with TRBJ2-2, with D possibly being TRBD2 (7 bases). V was pared by 3 bases and J by 5 bases, with 10 bases between. The V gene's germline CDR1 is SNHLY and CDR2 FYNNEI. The CDR3 is 14 amino acids. The CDR3 bases are TGTGCCAGCAGTGACAGGGGAGGGACCGGGGAGCTGTTTTTT. Its translation is CASSDRGGTGELFF.

This chain connects TRBV10-3 to TRBJ2-5; 10 bases line up with TRBD2. Looked up from germline, CDR1 is ENHRY and CDR2 is SYGVKD. Losses at the gene ends were 7 bases for V and 5 bases for J; bases not matched to a gene: 13. The CDR3 runs to 16 residues. The CDR3 DNA reads as TGTGCCATCACCCAGGGGGCTAGCGGGAGTAGGGAGACCCAGTACTTC. Protein product: CAITQGASGSRETQYF.

The chain employs TRBV2 and TRBJ1-5; a possible D gene is TRBD1 (5 bases). Trimming stripped 8 bases from V and 6 bases from J, with 17 bases between. The germline V gene has CDR1 SNHLY and CDR2 FYNNEI. This CDR3 contains 14 residues. This CDR3 reads CASFPDRPRQPQHF. The CDR3, as DNA: TGTGCCAGCTTTCCCGACAGACCCCGTCAGCCCCAGCATTTT.

This clone was counted many times. V gene TRBV7-8 combines with J gene TRBJ2-2; D remains ambiguous. CDR3 length: 13 residues. Trimming removed 5 bases from V and 8 bases from J, with 12 bases in between. From germline, CDR1 is SGHVS and CDR2 FQNEAQ. CDR3 in DNA: TGTGCCAGCAGCCGCCAGGAAGCGGGGGAGCTGTTTTTT. Translating it yields CASSRQEAGELFF.

Of note for this clone: A junction boundary mismatches the germline segment, possibly from a read error. This chain links TRBV2 with TRBJ1-2, with D perhaps matching TRBD1 (5 bases). CDR3 size: 11 residues. The germline CDR1 and CDR2 sequences are SNHLY and FYNNEI. CDR3: CAGGTVYGYTF. In DNA, the CDR3 is TGCGCTGGGGGGACGGTCTATGGCTACACCTTC. The complete variable domain, with remaining parts taken from reference TRBV2 and TRBJ1-2, reads EPEVTQTPSHQVTQMGQEVILRCVPISNHLYFYWYRQILGQKVEFLVSFYNNEISEKSEIFDDQFSVERPDGSNFTLKIRSTKLEDSAMYFCAGGTVYGYTFGSGTRLTVV.

This clone was counted a single time. The chain is built from TRBV5-1 and TRBJ2-7, with D uncertain. The CDR3 has 13 amino acids. The germline V gene has CDR1 SGHRS and CDR2 YFSETQ. The V end was cut by 0 bases, the J end by 6 bases, with 10 bases between. CDR3 nucleotides: TGCGCCAGCAGCTTGGGCACACCTTCCGAGCAGTACTTC. It codes for CASSLGTPSEQYF.

CDR3 region: CATATVLWTEQYF. CDR3 DNA: TGTGCCACTGCGACGGTACTCTGGACCGAGCAGTACTTC. The V and J genes are TRBV19 and TRBJ2-7, with unresolved D. The CDR3 runs to 13 residues. The germline V gene encodes CDR1 LNHDA and CDR2 SQIVND (reference sequence). The V end was cut by 10 bases, the J end by 6 bases, with 19 bases between.

This chain joins TRBV5-1 and TRBJ2-1, with 9 positions matching TRBD1. In germline, CDR1 is SGHRS, CDR2 YFSETQ. The V and J ends lost 0 bases and 5 bases, in that order; junction bases with no gene match: 6. CDR3 length: 16 amino acids. The CDR3 DNA reads as TGCGCCAGCAGCTTGGATAGAGGACAGGGGAACAATGAGCAGTTCTTC. It is translated as CASSLDRGQGNNEQFF.

The J gene is TRBJ1-5, the V gene TRBV30; no definite D call. The CDR3 extends over 15 amino acids. Looked up from germline, CDR1 is GTSNPN and CDR2 is SVGIG (reference sequence). Trimming took 1 base from V and 5 from J, leaving 15 bases between them. DNA of the CDR3: TGTGCCTGGAGTGGCCCGGGAGGGATCTATCAGCCCCAGCATTTT. Protein: CAWSGPGGIYQPQHF.

The chain joins TRBV5-6 to TRBJ1-2, with D uncertain. Between the trimmed V and J ends, which lost 2 bases and 5 bases, there was a span of 7 bases. Germline CDR1 is SGHDT and CDR2 is YYEEEE. The CDR3 contains 12 residues. CDR3 nucleotides: TGTGCCAGCAGCTTTAGCCAGTATGGCTACACCTTC. It translates to CASSFSQYGYTF.

The chain employs TRBV29-1 and TRBJ2-4, with no clear D. The CDR3 has 11 residues. V was shortened by 4 bases and J by 6 bases, with 7 bases between the two germline ends. Germline CDR1 reads SQVTM; CDR2 reads ANQGSEA. CDR3 residues: CSVGTVNIQYF. The CDR3, as DNA: TGCAGCGTTGGGACGGTAAACATTCAGTACTTC.

The CDR3 nucleotides read TGTGCCAGCATGAGGGACAGGGCCAAAAACATTCAGTACTTC. Its protein product is CASMRDRAKNIQYF. V gene TRBV6-1 combines with J gene TRBJ2-4; 8 bases agree with TRBD1. The CDR3 runs to 14 residues. J lost 1 base, V lost 7 bases, and 3 bases had no gene match. Germline values: CDR1 MNHNS, CDR2 SASEGT.

The V gene is TRBV7-3, the J gene TRBJ1-2; D not resolved. The CDR3 runs 13 residues. V was cut by 0 bases and J by 6 bases, with 8 bases left in between. Germline V gene data show CDR1 as SGHTA and CDR2 as FQGTGA. The DNA of the CDR3 is TGTGCCAGCAGCTTAACCTTCGGAAATGGCTACACCTTC. The encoded protein is CASSLTFGNGYTF.

This clone occurred a few times. J is TRBJ1-1 and V is TRBV28, with D hard to call. The CDR3 runs to 8 residues. The germline CDR1 and CDR2 sequences are MDHEN and SYDVKM. CDR3 DNA sequence: TGTGTCGTCGCTGAAGCTTTCTTT. Its translation is CVVAEAFF.

V and J are TRBV6-5 and TRBJ1-2; TRBD1 is a possible D gene (6 bases). Germline assignment: CDR1 MNHEY and CDR2 SVGAGI. V was shortened by 6 bases and J by 2 bases, with 13 bases between the two germline ends. The CDR3 totals 14 residues. DNA for the CDR3: TGTGCCAGCAGGCAACAGGGAGTCAACTATGGCTACACCTTC. Translating gives CASRQQGVNYGYTF.

The rearrangement uses TRBV7-2 and TRBJ2-1; TRBD2 agrees at 8 bases. CDR1 is SGHTA, CDR2 FQGNSA, per germline. The CDR3 spans 16 residues. With 2 bases clipped from V and 6 bases from J, the junction kept 9 bases outside the gene matches. This CDR3 is CASSLLLAGAGNEQFF. The CDR3 DNA sequence: TGTGCCAGCAGCTTACTCCTAGCGGGTGCAGGCAATGAGCAGTTCTTC. The whole variable domain, remainder taken from reference TRBV7-2 and TRBJ2-1, is GAGVSQSPSNKVTEKGKDVELRCDPISGHTALYWYRQSLGQGLEFLIYFQGNSAPDKSGLPSDRFSAERTGGSVSTLTIQRTQQEDSAVYLCASSLLLAGAGNEQFFGPGTRLTVL.

This rearrangement joins TRBV27 to TRBJ2-1, with D hard to call. Per germline, CDR1 MNHEY and CDR2 SMNVEV (reference sequence). This CDR3 comprises 12 residues. The germline V and J ends were trimmed by 8 bases and 7 bases, with 12 bases remaining between them. The CDR3 bases are TGTGCCAGCTCCCCTTCTTGGAATGAGCAGTTCTTC. Translation: CASSPSWNEQFF.

As to this clone: The same CDR3 is also encoded by other DNA sequences in this sample. The genes are TRBV5-4 and TRBJ1-2; D is uncertain. CDR3 size: 13 residues. CDR1 and CDR2 from the germline V gene are SGHNT and YYREEE (reference sequence). V shed 0 bases and J shed 5 bases, with 8 bases lying between them. The CDR3 coding sequence is TGTGCCAGCAGCTTGGCTGGAGGTTATGGCTACACCTTC. Its translation is CASSLAGGYGYTF.

This sequence joins TRBV6-6 and TRBJ2-3; 7 positions match TRBD1. The V gene's germline CDR1 is MNHNY and CDR2 SVGAGI (reference sequence). V was pared by 6 bases and J by 8 bases, with 11 bases of the junction left unmatched. The CDR3 is 14 amino acids. DNA of the CDR3: TGTGCCAGCAGCTCACACTCAACAGGGGCTACGCAGTATTTT. Its translation: CASSSHSTGATQYF.

This chain links TRBV20-1 with TRBJ1-2, with a weak D call TRBD1 (5 bases). This CDR3 comprises 10 residues. V was pared by 6 bases and J by 7 bases, with 9 bases between. The V gene's germline CDR1 is DFQATT and CDR2 SNEGSKA (reference sequence). The CDR3, as DNA: TGCAGTGCAAGGACATCTGGCTACACCTTC. This encodes CSARTSGYTF.

The chain couples TRBV19 to TRBJ2-5; 10 nucleotides line up with TRBD2. Trimming removed 5 bases from V and 5 bases from J; junction bases left unmatched: 17. Per the germline V gene, CDR1 is LNHDA and CDR2 is SQIVND (reference sequence). This CDR3 spans 18 amino acids. CDR3 DNA sequence: TGTGCCAGTAGTCCCCCCCCGGGGCTAGCGGGAGCGGGTGAGACCCAGTACTTC. Translation gives CASSPPPGLAGAGETQYF.

This clone appeared a few times. J is TRBJ2-7 and V is TRBV5-4; 7 bases align to TRBD2. V was pared by 0 bases and J by 6 bases, with 12 bases of the junction left unmatched. In germline, CDR1 is SGHNT, CDR2 YYREEE (reference sequence). This CDR3 region has 16 residues. The CDR3 DNA sequence: TGTGCCAGCAGCTTGGATCTGGGAGGGCCCACGGGCGAGCAGTACTTC. Protein product: CASSLDLGGPTGEQYF.

The V and J genes are TRBV4-2 and TRBJ1-5; TRBD1 is a possible D gene (6 bases). Deletions cut 0 bases from V and 5 bases from J, with 11 bases between. CDR3 length equals 15 residues. CDR1 LGHNA and CDR2 YNFKEQ come from the germline V gene. In nucleotides, the CDR3 is TGTGCCAGCAGCCAAGATATTACAGGGCATCAGCCCCAGCATTTT. Residues: CASSQDITGHQPQHF.

The chain has TRBV2 and TRBJ2-3; D gene uncertain. Trimming stripped 4 bases from V and 2 bases from J, with 16 bases between. The CDR3 loop spans 16 amino acids. CDR1 and CDR2 (germline): SNHLY, FYNNEI. In DNA, the CDR3 is TGTGCCAGCAGTGGGACGGCTCGGCCACCCACAGATACGCAGTATTTT. Amino acids: CASSGTARPPTDTQYF.

The chain carries TRBV5-1 and TRBJ2-2; D is perhaps TRBD2 (6 bases). V was pared by 4 bases and J by 3 bases, with 10 bases between. The CDR3 spans 14 residues. Germline CDR1 reads SGHRS; CDR2 reads YFSETQ. The CDR3 spells CASSPSEYTGELFF. The CDR3 DNA sequence: TGCGCCAGCAGCCCTAGCGAGTACACCGGGGAGCTGTTTTTT.

V usage is TRBV6-1 and J usage is TRBJ2-7, with no clear D. The CDR3 consists of 12 residues. The germline CDR1 and CDR2 sequences are MNHNS and SASEGT. The V gene lost 5 bases and the J gene lost 0 bases, with 5 bases spanning the gap. The CDR3 region has the DNA TGTGCCAGCAGTATAACCTCCTACGAGCAGTACTTC. Protein: CASSITSYEQYF.